This TCR beta chain was recorded in a study of post-analysis software for immune sequencing data. Study-level findings and limits: Multiple sclerosis was associated with a significant reduction in normalized Chao1 diversity relative to controls.

TCR beta cDNA libraries included unique molecular identifiers. TCRdb reanalysed the PCR reads using MiXCR and keeps one entry per CDR3 protein. The profile covers over 300,000 distinct CDR3 sequences, with 30% to 45% appearing a single time and around an eighth taken by the ten largest. As to this clonotype: Its cognate antigen is unknown.

The TCR originated in a girl aged 10 to 17 with multiple sclerosis. Sequencing used blood.

The CDR3 sequence is CASSLGGADNYGYTF. As DNA, the CDR3 is TGTGCCAGCAGTTTGGGGGGGGCTGATAACTATGGCTACACCTTC. J is TRBJ1-2 and V is TRBV27; the D gene is possibly TRBD1 (6 bases). The germline V gene has CDR1 MNHEY and CDR2 SMNVEV (reference sequence). CDR3 length: 15 amino acids. Trimming cost V 3 bases and J 1 base, with 12 bases left between them.